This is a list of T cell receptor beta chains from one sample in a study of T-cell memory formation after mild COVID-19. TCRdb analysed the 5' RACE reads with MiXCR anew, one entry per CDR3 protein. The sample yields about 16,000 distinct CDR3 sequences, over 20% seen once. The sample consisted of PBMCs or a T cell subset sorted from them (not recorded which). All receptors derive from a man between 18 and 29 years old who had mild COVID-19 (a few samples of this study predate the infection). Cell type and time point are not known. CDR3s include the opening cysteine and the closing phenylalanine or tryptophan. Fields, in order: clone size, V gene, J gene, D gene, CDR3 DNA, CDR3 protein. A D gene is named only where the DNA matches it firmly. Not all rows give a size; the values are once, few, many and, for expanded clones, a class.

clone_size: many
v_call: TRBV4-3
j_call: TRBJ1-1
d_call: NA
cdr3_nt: TGCGCCAGCAGCCAAGATTTGGGTATAGGCTGGAACACTGAAGCTTTCTTT
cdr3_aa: CASSQDLGIGWNTEAFF

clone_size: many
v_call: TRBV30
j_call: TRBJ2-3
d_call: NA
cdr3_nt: TGTGCCTGGAGTGTACAGCTTGGCACAGATACGCAGTATTTT
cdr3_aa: CAWSVQLGTDTQYF

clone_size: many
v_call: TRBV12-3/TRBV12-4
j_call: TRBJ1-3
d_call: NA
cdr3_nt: TGTGCCAGCAGTTCGGTCACAGGAGCCGGAAACACCATATATTTT
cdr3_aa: CASSSVTGAGNTIYF

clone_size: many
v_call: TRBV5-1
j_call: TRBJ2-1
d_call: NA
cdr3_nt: TGCGCCAGCAGCTTGGAGGGCCTAGCCCATGAGCAGTTCTTC
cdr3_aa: CASSLEGLAHEQFF

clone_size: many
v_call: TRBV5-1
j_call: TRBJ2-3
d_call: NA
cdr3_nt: TGCGCCAGCAGTTGGGGGACAGATACGCAGTATTTT
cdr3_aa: CASSWGTDTQYF

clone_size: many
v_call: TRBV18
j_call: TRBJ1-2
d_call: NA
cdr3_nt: TGTGCCAGCTCACCGGGTTCTTCTAACTATGGCTACACCTTC
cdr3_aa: CASSPGSSNYGYTF

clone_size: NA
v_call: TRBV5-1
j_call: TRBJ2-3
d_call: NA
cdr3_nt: TGCGCCAGCAGCTTGGAAGGAGCGCAGTATTTT
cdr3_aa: CASSLEGAQYF

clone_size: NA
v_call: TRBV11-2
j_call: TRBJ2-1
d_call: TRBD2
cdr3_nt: TGTGCCAGCAGCCCAATAGCGGGGGCTGCAGGGAATGAGCAGTTCTTC
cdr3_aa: CASSPIAGAAGNEQFF

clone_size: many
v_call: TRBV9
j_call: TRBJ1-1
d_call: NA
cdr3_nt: TGTGCCAGCAGCGAAGGAGGGGGCACTGAAGCTTTCTTT
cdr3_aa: CASSEGGGTEAFF

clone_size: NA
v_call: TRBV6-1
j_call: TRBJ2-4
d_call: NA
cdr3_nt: TGTGCCAGCAGTGATCACAGCTCGGTCGGGATTCAGTACTTC
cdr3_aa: CASSDHSSVGIQYF

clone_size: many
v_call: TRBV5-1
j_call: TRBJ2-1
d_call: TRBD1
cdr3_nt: TGCGCCAGCAGCGAGGGACAGGGTGAGGATGAGCAGTTCTTC
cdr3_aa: CASSEGQGEDEQFF

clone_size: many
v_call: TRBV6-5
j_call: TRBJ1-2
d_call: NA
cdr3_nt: TGTGCCAGCAGTTATGCCAACTCGTGGGAGCCGCCCGAGGGCTACACCTTC
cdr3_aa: CASSYANSWEPPEGYTF

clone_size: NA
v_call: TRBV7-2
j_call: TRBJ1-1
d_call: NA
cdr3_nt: TGTGCCAGCAGCACCCTCGGACGCGGGAACACTGAAGCTTTCTTT
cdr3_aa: CASSTLGRGNTEAFF

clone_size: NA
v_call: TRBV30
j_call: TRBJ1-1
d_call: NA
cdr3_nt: TGTGCCTGGAGCGTACAGCCGAACACTGAAGCTTTCTTT
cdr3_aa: CAWSVQPNTEAFF

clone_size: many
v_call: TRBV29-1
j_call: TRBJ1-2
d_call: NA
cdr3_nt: TGCAGCGTTGTTTTGTCAGGGAGACGGTATGGCTACACCTTC
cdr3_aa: CSVVLSGRRYGYTF

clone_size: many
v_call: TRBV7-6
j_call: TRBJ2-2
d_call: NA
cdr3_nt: TGTGCCAGCAGCTCCAGGGGAAGGACCGGGGAGCTGTTTTTT
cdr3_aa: CASSSRGRTGELFF

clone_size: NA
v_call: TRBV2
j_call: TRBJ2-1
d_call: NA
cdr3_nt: TGTGCCAGCAGGGGAGAGGGGTCCTACAATGAGCAGTTCTTC
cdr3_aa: CASRGEGSYNEQFF

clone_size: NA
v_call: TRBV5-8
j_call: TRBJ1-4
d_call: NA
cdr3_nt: TGTGCCAGCAGCTCGAGGGTGATATGGGAAAAACTGTTTTTT
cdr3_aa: CASSSRVIWEKLFF

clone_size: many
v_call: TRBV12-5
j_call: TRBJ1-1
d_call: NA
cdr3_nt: TGTGCTAGTGGTTTGGGGGAGTCGGGCACTGAAGCTTTCTTT
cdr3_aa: CASGLGESGTEAFF

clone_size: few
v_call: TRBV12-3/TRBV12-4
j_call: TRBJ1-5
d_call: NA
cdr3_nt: TGTGCCAGCACCATCACAGGGTCTGGCAATCAGCCCCAGCATTTT
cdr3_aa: CASTITGSGNQPQHF

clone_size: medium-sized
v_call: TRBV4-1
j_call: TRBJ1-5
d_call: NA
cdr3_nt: TGCGCCAGCAGCCAAGGAGCTTACCGTTGGGAGCAGCCCCAGCATTTT
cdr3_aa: CASSQGAYRWEQPQHF

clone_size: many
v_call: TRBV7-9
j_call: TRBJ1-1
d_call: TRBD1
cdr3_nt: TGTGCCAGCAGCCCTCGTCGGGACAGGGGCACTGAAGCTTTCTTT
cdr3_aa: CASSPRRDRGTEAFF

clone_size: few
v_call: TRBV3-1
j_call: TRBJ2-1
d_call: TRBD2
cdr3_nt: TGTGCCAGCAGACGTAGCGGGGGGGCGGGGAATGAGCAGTTCTTC
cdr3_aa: CASRRSGGAGNEQFF

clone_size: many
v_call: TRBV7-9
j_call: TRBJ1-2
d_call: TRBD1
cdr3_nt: TGTGCCAGCAGCCCCGGACAGGGTCACTATGGCTACACCTTC
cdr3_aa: CASSPGQGHYGYTF

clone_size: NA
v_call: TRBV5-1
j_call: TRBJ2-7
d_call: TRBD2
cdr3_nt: TGCGCCAGCAGCTTGACTAGCGGGGGGTCCTTCTCGGACTTC
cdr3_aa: CASSLTSGGSFSDF

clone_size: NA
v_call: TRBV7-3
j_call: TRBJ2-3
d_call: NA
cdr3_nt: TGTGCCAGCAGCTTAACGTTAGATCAAGATACGCAGTATTTT
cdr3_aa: CASSLTLDQDTQYF

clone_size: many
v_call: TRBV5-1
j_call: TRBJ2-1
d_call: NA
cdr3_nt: TGCGCCAGCAGCTTGCTCCCGTACAATGAGCAGTTCTTC
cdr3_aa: CASSLLPYNEQFF

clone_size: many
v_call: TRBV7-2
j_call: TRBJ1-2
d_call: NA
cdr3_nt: TGTGCCAGCAGCTTAGTTGCCGCGGCGGACTCCTATGGCTACACCTTC
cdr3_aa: CASSLVAAADSYGYTF

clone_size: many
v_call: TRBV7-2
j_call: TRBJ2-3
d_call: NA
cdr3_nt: TGTGCCAGCACCAACCTCGACGTGTTAAGGGCCGACACAGATACGCAGTATTTT
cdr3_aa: CASTNLDVLRADTDTQYF

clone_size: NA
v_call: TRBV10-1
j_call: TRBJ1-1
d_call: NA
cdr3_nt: TGCGCCAGCAGCCGGGGGACGGAAAACACTGAAGCTTTCTTT
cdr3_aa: CASSRGTENTEAFF

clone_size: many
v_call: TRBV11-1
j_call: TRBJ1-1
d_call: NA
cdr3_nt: TGTGCCAGCAGCTTCGGGACGGCGAACACTGAAGCTTTCTTT
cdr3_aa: CASSFGTANTEAFF

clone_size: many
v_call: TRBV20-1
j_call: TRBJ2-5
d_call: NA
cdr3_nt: TGCAGTGCTCAACTTTACCCGGGGGGCATACAAGAGACCCAGTACTTC
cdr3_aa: CSAQLYPGGIQETQYF

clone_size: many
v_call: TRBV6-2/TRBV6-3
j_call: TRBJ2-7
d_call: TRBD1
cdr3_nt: TGTGCCAGCAGTTACCCCCGGGACAGAGCCTACGAGCAGTACTTC
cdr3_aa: CASSYPRDRAYEQYF

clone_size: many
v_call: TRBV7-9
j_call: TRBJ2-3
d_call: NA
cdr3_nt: TGTGCCAGCAGACACCGGGTCATGATTTTGGGCACAGATACGCAGTATTTT
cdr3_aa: CASRHRVMILGTDTQYF

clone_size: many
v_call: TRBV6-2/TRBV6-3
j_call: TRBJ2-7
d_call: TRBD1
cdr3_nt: TGTGCCAGCAGTTATACGAGGGGGCAAACCTACGAGCAGTACTTC
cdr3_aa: CASSYTRGQTYEQYF

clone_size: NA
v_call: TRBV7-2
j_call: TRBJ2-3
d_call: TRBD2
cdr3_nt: TGTGCCAGCAGCCCGGACCTAGCGGGGGGCACAGATACGCAGTATTTT
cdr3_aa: CASSPDLAGGTDTQYF

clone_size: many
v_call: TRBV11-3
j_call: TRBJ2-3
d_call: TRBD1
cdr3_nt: TGTGCCAGCAGCCTCGGACAGGGCCCCATGGCAGATACGCAGTATTTT
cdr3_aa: CASSLGQGPMADTQYF

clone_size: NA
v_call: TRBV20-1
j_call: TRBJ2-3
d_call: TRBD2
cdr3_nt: TGCAGCGCCGGAGGGTCGACTAGCGGGAGTGGTCTATCTAGCACAGATACGCAGTATTTT
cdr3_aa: CSAGGSTSGSGLSSTDTQYF

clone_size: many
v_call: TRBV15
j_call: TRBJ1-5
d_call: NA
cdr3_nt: TGTGCCACCAGCAGAGATCTGTATAGCAATCAGCCCCAGCATTTT
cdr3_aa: CATSRDLYSNQPQHF

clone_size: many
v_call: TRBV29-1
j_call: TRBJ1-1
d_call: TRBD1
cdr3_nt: TGCAGCGGGAGGGGGACAGGGACTGAAGCTTTCTTT
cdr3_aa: CSGRGTGTEAFF

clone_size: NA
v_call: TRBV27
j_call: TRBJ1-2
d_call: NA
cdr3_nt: TGTGCCAGCAGCCCAATGGTCGGCCCTTATGGCTACACCTTC
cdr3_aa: CASSPMVGPYGYTF

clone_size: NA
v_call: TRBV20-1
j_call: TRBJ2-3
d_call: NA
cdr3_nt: TGCAGTGCCCAGGGACCCGACACAGATACGCAGTATTTT
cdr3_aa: CSAQGPDTDTQYF

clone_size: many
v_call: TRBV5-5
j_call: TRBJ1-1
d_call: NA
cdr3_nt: TGTGCCAGCACCTTAACCCCGGACGCGAACACTGAAGCTTTCTTT
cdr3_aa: CASTLTPDANTEAFF

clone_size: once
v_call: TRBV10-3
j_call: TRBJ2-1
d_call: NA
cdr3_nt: TGTGCCATCAGTGGGACGTACAATGAGCAGTTCTTC
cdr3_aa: CAISGTYNEQFF

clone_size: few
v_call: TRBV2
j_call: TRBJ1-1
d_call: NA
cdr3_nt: TGTGCCAGTGAGAGGAGGTACACTGAAGCTTTCTTT
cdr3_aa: CASERRYTEAFF

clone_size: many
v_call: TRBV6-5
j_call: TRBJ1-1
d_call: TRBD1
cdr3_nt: TGTGCCAGCAGTTTTCTACTACCGGGACAGGGGTCTGAAGCTTTCTTT
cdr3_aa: CASSFLLPGQGSEAFF